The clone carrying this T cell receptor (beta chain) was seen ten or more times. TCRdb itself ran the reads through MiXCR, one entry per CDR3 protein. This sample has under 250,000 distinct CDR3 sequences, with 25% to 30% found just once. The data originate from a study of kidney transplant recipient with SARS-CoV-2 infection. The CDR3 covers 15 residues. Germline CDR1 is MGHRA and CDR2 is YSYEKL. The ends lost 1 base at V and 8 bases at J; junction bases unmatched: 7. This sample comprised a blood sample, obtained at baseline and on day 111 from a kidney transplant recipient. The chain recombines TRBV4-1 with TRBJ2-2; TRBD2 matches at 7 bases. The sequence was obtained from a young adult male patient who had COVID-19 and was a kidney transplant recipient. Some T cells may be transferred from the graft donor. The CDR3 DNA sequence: TGCGCCAGCAGCCAAGTTGAGCGGGACGTAGGGGAGCTGTTTTTT. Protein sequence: CASSQVERDVGELFF.